This T cell receptor beta chain was identified during a study of human T cells and chemical hapten exposure. Study conclusions and caveats: The study found expanded TCRs formed significantly more large CDR3 similarity clusters than controls. There was no change with DPC sensitization in TCRs above 1 in 1000 frequency. As patch test score rose, PT1 expanded TCR counts tended to rise as well.

The germline V gene has CDR1 MNHEY and CDR2 SVGAGI. Trimming took 0 bases from V and 3 from J, leaving 8 bases between them. The CDR3 is made up of 14 amino acids. Time point defined: patch test 2, 6 weeks after DPC sensitization. As for treatment: therapeutic diphenylcyclopropenone sensitization with weekly scalp DPC. TCRdb processed the RACE reads anew with MiXCR; each CDR3 protein has one entry. This table has 80,000 to 95,000 distinct CDR3 sequences, around 10% appearing once. This clonotype was detected ten times or more. Its antigen is not known. The clonotype originates from a young man with alopecia areata. Some clones in this sample may be carry-over from other donors' samples. The V and J genes are TRBV6-5 and TRBJ1-2; D uncertain. This specimen was whole blood, taken in connection with sensitization to the hapten diphenylcyclopropenone (DPC). The CDR3 loop is CASSYSHVDYGYTF. CDR3 DNA: TGTGCCAGCAGTTACTCCCACGTGGACTATGGCTACACCTTC.